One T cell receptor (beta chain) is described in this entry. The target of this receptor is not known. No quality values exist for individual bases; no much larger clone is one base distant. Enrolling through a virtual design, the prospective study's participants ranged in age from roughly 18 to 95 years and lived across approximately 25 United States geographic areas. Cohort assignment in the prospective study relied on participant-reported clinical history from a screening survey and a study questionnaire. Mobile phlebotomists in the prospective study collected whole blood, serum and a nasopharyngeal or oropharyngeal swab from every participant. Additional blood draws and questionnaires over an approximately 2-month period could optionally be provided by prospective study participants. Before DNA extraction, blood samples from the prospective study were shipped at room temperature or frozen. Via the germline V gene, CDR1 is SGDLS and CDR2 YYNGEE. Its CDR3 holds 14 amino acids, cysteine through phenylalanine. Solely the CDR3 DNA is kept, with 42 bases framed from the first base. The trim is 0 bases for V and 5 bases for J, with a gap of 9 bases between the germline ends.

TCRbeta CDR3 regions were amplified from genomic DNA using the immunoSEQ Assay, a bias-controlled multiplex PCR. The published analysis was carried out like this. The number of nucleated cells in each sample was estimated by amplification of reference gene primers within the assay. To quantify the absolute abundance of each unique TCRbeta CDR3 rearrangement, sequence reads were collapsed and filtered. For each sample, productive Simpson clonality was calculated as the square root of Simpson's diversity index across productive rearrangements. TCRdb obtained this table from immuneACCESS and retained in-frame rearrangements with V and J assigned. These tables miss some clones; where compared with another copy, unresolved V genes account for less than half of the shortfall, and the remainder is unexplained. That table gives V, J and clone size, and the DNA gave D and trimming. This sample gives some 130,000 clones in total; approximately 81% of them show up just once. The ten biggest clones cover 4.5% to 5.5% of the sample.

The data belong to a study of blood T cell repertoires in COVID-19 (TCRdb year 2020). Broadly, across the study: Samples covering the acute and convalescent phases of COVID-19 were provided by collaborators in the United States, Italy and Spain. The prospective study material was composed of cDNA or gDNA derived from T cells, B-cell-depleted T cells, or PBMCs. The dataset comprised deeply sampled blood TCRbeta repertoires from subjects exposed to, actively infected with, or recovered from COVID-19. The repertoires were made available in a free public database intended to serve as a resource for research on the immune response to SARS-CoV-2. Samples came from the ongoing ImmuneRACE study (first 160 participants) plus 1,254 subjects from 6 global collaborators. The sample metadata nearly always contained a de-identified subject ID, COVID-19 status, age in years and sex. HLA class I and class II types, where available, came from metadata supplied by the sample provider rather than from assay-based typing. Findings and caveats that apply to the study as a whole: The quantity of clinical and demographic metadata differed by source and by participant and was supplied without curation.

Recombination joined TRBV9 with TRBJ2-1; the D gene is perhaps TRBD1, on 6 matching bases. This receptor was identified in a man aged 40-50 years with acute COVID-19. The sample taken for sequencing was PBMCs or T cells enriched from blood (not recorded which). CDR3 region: CASSVGQGNNEQFF. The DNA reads TGTGCCAGCAGCGTAGGTCAGGGGAACAATGAGCAGTTCTTC.